The sequence of this T cell receptor beta chain was determined in a study of vaccination effects on CD4 cells after COVID-19. Clones were read by immunoSEQ multiplex PCR, and TCRdb kept only the in-frame ones, dropping some. There are about 45,000 clones in the sample; approximately 70% occur only once, and roughly a tenth lies in the top ten. To note about this clone: Its antigen is unknown.

Researchers isolated CD4+ T cells once approximately eleven days of culture had elapsed. Two-dose vaccination with either BNT162b2 or mRNA-1273 was given to the participants. The junction had 2 bases not matched to a gene; V was cut back by 0 bases and J by 4 bases. This CDR3 is 14 amino acids long. Per germline, CDR1 MNHEY and CDR2 SVGAGI. Whole-study results and caveats: Clones of infection and vaccine origin contracted markedly late after vaccination.

This TCR derives from a human donor who received a COVID-19 vaccine. The sequencing here drew on CD4+ T cells from PBMCs cultured without peptide, taken after COVID-19 vaccination. The chain uses TRBV6-5 and TRBJ1-2, with 7 bases fitting TRBD1. The CDR3 bases are TGTGCCAGCAGTTACTCAGACAGGGCCTATGGCTACACCTTC. Its protein product is CASSYSDRAYGYTF.